This TCR beta chain is drawn from a study of blood T cell repertoires in COVID-19. The wider study: Specimens from acute and convalescent COVID-19 originated in the United States, Italy and Spain. PBMCs, B-cell-depleted T cells, or T cells provided the cDNA or gDNA that made up the material.

This clone was observed a single time. As originally analysed: Researchers report that nucleated cell counts were estimated from reference gene primer amplification. Using immunoSEQ multiplex PCR, the repertoire was profiled, and TCRdb retains in-frame clones only, with some absent. V, J and clone size are taken as reported in that table, and D and trimming were inferred from the DNA itself. The data contain under 300,000 clones, approximately 80% of them singletons. This CDR3 region has 16 residues. Germline V lookup: CDR1 MNHEY, CDR2 SMNVEV (reference sequence). V dropped 3 bases and J dropped 3 bases, with 14 bases sitting between them.

The rearrangement uses TRBV27 and TRBJ2-2; D call uncertain. The TCR comes from a woman in her 40s with active or convalescent COVID-19. The source material was peripheral blood. Here the CDR3 DNA reads TGTGCCAGCAGTTTGTCTCGACGTCGGGACACCGGGGAGCTGTTTTTT. Its translation is CASSLSRRRDTGELFF.